This T cell receptor beta chain was sequenced for a study of tumor and adjacent non-tumor tissue in lung cancer. Study as a whole: Stage I to III disease affected 10 men and roughly 5 women aged about 31 to 80. Broader study findings: Significantly higher TCR diversity was found in tumor than normal lung. Tumor TCR diversity, when higher, was linked to shorter survival. Top 100 clones took a larger repertoire share in normal lung.

Germline CDR1 and CDR2: SGHNT and YYREEE (reference sequence). The CDR3 length is 15 residues. The V end lost 1 base, the J end lost 9 bases, and 17 bases lay between the germline ends. This clonotype has only a few counts. Its cognate antigen is unknown. The template was RNA from unsorted bulk tissue. Three rounds of nested PCR, following a modified ARM-PCR protocol, produced the TCRbeta library. TCRdb used MiXCR to reprocess the multiplex PCR reads, holding one entry per CDR3 protein. The repertoire includes roughly 140,000 distinct CDR3 sequences, approximately 66% of them detected once, and 18% sits in the top ten.

The TCR originated in a man aged 60-69 years with small cell lung cancer. The rearrangement joins TRBV5-4 to TRBJ2-1; D is ambiguous. Sequenced material: lung tumor tissue. CDR3 sequence: CASSLSVGSLGEQFF. The CDR3 DNA follows: TGTGCCAGCAGCTTGTCGGTGGGATCCTTAGGTGAGCAGTTCTTC.